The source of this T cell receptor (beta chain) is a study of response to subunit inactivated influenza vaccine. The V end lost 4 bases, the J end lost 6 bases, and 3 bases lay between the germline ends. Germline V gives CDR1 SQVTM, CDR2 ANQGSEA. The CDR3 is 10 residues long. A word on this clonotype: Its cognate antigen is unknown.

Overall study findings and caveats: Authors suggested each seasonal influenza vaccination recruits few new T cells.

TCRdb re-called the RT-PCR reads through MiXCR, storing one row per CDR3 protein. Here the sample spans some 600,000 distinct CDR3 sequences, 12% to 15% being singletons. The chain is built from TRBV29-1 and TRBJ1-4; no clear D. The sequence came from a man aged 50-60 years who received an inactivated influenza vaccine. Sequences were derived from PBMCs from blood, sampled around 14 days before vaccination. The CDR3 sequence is CSVADEKLFF. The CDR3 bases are TGCAGCGTTGCCGATGAAAAACTGTTTTTT.